The text below deals with one T cell receptor (beta chain). Its antigen is undetermined. This record comes from a study of a mutant IDH1 vaccine in newly diagnosed glioma. The overall study: Beforehand, treatment had been radiotherapy, temozolomide, or both; the majority received both.

Using immunoSEQ multiplex PCR, the repertoire was profiled, and TCRdb retains in-frame clones only, with some absent. The sample carries approximately 35,000 clones, around 89% recorded once. Time point described: week 23, last vaccination. One vaccine dose held 300 ug of mutant IDH1 20-mer peptide and came with topical imiquimod. CDR1 SGHVS and CDR2 FNYEAQ come from the germline V gene. Trimming took 1 base from V and 9 from J, leaving 16 bases between them. The CDR3 has 16 amino acids. The receptor comes from a man aged 35 to 55 with glioma. The chain links TRBV7-6 to TRBJ1-6; D perhaps matches TRBD1 (6 bases). This specimen consisted of PBMCs, obtained from a glioma patient whose treatment included an IDH1 peptide vaccine. In DNA, the CDR3 is TGTGCCAGCAGCTTAGAGGGGGGGGTACCGGGTTCACCCCTCCACTTT. It codes for CASSLEGGVPGSPLHF.